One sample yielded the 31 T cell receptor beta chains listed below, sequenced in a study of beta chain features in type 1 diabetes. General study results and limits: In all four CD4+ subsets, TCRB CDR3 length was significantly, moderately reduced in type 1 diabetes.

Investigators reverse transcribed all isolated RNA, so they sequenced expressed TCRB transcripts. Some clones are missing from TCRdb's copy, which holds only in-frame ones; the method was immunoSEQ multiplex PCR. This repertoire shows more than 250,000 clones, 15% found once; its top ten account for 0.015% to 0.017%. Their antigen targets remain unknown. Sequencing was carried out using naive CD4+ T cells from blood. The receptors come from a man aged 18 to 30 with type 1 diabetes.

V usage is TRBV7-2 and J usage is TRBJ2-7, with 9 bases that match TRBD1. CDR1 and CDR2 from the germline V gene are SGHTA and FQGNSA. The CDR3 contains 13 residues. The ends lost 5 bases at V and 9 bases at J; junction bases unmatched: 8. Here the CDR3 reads CASSKGQGKWQYF. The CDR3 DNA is TGTGCCAGCAGCAAAGGACAGGGGAAATGGCAGTACTTC.

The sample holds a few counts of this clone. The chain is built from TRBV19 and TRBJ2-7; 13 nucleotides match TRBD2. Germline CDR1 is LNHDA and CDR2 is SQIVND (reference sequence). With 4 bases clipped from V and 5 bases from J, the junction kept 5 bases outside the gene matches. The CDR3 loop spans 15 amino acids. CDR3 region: CASSTGLAGRDEQYF. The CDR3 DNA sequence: TGTGCCAGTAGTACGGGACTAGCGGGAAGGGACGAGCAGTACTTC.

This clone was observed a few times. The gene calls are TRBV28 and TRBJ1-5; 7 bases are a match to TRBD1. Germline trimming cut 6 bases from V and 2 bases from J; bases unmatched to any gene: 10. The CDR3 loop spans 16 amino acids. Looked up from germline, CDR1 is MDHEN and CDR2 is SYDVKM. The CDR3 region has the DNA TGTGCCAGCAGCTCCCTGACAGGGTCGGGCAATCAGCCCCAGCATTTT. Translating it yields CASSSLTGSGNQPQHF.

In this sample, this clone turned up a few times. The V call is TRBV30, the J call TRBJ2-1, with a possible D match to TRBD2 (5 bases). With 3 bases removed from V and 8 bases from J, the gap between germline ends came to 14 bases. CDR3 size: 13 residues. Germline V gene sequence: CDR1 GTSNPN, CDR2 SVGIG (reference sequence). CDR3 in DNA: TGTGCCTGGAGCCCTTTGGAGGTTCATGAGCAGTTCTTC. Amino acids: CAWSPLEVHEQFF.

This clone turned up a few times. The CDR3 spells CASSRRQGTGELFF. CDR3 sequence (DNA): TGTGCCAGCAGTCGCCGACAGGGAACCGGGGAGCTGTTTTTT. The chain links TRBV7-8 to TRBJ2-2, with 7 nucleotides matching TRBD1. Germline assignment: CDR1 SGHVS and CDR2 FQNEAQ. The CDR3 is made up of 14 amino acids. The V and J ends lost 6 bases and 5 bases, in that order; junction bases with no gene match: 6.

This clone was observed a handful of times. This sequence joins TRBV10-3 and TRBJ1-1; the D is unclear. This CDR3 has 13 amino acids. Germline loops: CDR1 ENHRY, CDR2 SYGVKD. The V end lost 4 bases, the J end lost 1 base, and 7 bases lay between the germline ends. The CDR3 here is CAISASPNTEAFF. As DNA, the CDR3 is TGTGCCATCAGTGCTTCCCCGAACACTGAAGCTTTCTTT.

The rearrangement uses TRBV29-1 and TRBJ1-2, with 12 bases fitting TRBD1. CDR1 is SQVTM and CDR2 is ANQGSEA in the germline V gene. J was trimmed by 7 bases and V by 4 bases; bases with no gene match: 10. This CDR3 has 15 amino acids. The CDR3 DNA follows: TGCAGCGTTGGGCCTGGGACAGGGGGCGTAGGTGGCTACACCTTC. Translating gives CSVGPGTGGVGGYTF.

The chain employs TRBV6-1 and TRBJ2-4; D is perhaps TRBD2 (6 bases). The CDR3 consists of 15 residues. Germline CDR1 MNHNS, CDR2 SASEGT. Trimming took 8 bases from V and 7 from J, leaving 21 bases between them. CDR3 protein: CASRTGTHPANIQYF. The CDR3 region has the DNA TGTGCCAGCCGAACCGGGACTCATCCGGCGAACATTCAGTACTTC.

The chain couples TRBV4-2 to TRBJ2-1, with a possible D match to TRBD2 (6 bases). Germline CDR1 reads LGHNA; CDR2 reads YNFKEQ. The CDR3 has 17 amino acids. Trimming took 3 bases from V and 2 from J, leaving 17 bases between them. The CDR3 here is CASSQLPRRGTYNEQFF. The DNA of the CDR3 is TGTGCCAGCAGCCAGTTGCCTCGGCGCGGGACCTACAATGAGCAGTTCTTC.

CDR3 region: CASSPRAVATDTQYF. CDR3 in DNA: TGCGCCAGCAGCCCTCGTGCTGTAGCAACAGATACGCAGTATTTT. This chain links TRBV4-1 with TRBJ2-3; D is unclear. The CDR3 contains 15 residues. Germline V lookup: CDR1 MGHRA, CDR2 YSYEKL. Trimming removed 4 bases from V and 3 bases from J, with 14 bases in between.

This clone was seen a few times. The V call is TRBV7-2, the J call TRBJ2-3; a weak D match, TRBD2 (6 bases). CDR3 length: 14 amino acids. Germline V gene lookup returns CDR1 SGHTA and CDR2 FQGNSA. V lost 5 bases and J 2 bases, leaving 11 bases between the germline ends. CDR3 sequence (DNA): TGTGCCAGCAGCATTGGACTACTCACAGATACGCAGTATTTT. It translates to CASSIGLLTDTQYF. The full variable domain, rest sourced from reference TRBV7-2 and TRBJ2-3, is GAGVSQSPSNKVTEKGKDVELRCDPISGHTALYWYRQSLGQGLEFLIYFQGNSAPDKSGLPSDRFSAERTGGSVSTLTIQRTQQEDSAVYLCASSIGLLTDTQYFGPGTRLTVL.

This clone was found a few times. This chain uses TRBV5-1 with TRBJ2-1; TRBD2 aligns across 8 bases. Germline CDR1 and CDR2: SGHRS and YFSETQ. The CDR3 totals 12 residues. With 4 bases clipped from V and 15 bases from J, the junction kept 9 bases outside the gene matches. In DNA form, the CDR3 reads TGCGCCAGCAGCCCGGAAGCGGGAGTTCGGTTCTTC. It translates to CASSPEAGVRFF.

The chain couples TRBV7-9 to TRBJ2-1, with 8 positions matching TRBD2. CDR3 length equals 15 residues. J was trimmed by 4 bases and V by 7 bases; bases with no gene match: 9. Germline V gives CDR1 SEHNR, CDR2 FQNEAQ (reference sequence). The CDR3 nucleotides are TGTGCCAGCACTCTCCCGGGAGGGGGTTACAATGAGCAGTTCTTC. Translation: CASTLPGGGYNEQFF.

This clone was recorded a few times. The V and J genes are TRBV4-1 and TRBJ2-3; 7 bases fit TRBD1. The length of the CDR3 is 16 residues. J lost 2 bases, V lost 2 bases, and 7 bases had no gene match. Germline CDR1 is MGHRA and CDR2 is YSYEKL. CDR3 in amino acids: CASSQLDRALTDTQYF. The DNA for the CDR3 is TGCGCCAGCAGCCAACTCGACAGGGCCCTCACAGATACGCAGTATTTT.

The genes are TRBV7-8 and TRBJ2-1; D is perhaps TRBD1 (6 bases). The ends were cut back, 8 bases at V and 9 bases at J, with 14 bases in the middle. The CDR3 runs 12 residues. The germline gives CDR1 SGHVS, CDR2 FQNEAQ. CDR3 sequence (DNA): TGTGCCAGCCTTACAGGGTATACTGAGCAGTTCTTC. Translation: CASLTGYTEQFF. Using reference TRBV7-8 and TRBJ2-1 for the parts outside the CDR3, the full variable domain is GAGVSQSPRYKVAKRGQDVALRCDPISGHVSLFWYQQALGQGPEFLTYFQNEAQLDKSGLPSDRFFAERPEGSVSTLKIQRTQQEDSAVYLCASLTGYTEQFFGPGTRLTVL.

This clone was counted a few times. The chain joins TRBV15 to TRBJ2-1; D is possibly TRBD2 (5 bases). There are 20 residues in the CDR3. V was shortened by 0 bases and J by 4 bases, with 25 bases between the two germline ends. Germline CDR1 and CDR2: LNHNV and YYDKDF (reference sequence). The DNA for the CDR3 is TGTGCCACCAGCAGAGATAGAGTAGCGAAAGCATCTATGAGGTACAATGAGCAGTTCTTC. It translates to CATSRDRVAKASMRYNEQFF.

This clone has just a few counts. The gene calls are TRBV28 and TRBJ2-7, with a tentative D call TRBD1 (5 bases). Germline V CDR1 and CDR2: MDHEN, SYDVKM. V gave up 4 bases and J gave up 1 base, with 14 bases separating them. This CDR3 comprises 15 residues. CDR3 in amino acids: CASSYQGTTSYEQYF. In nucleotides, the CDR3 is TGTGCCAGCAGTTATCAGGGAACTACATCCTACGAGCAGTACTTC.

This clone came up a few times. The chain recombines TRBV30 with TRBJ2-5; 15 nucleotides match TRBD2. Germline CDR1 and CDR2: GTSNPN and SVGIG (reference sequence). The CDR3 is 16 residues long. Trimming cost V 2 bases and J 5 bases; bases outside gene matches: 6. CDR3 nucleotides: TGTGCCTGGAGTCCAGGACTAGCGGGAGGGTGGGAGACCCAGTACTTC. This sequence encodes CAWSPGLAGGWETQYF.

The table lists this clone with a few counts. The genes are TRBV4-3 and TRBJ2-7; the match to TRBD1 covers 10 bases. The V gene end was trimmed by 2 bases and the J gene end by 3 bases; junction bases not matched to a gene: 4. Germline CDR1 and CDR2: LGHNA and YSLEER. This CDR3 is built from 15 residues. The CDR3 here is CASSQPGQGNYEQYF. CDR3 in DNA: TGCGCCAGCAGCCAACCGGGACAGGGGAACTACGAGCAGTACTTC.

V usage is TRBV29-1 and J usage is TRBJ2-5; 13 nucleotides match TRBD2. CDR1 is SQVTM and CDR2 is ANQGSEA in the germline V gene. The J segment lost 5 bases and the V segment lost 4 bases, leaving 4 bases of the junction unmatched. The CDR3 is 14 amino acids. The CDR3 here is CSVGGLAGSETQYF. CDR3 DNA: TGCAGCGTTGGGGGACTAGCGGGGAGTGAGACCCAGTACTTC.

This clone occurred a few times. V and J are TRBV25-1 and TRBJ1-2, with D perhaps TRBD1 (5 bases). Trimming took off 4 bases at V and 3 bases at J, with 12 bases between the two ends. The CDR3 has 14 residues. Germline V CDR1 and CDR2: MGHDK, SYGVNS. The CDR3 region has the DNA TGTGCCAGCAGTGGACAGAGTTATTACTATGGCTACACCTTC. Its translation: CASSGQSYYYGYTF.

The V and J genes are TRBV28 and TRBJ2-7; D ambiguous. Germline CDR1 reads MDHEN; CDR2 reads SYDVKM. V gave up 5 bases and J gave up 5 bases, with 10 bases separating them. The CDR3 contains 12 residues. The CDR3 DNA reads TGTGCCAGCAGTAAGATCCGGGACGAGCAGTACTTC. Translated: CASSKIRDEQYF.

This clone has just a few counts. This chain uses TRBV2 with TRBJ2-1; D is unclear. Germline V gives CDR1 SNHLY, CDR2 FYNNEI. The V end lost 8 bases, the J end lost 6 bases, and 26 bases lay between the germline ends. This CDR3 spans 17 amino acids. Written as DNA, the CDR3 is TGTGCCAGCGGGCCGGTTCCCTACAGCCCGGCGATCAATGAGCAGTTCTTC. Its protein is CASGPVPYSPAINEQFF.

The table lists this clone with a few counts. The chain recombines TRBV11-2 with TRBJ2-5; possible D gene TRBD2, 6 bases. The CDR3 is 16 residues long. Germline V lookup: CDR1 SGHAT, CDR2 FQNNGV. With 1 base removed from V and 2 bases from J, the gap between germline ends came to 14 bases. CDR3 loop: CASSLGVSGLQETQYF. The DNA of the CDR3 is TGTGCCAGCAGCTTAGGGGTCAGCGGGTTACAAGAGACCCAGTACTTC.

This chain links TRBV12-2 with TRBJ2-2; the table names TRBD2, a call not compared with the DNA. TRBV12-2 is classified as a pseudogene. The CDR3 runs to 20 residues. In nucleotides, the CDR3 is TGTGCAAGTCGCTCTAAGCCCCTGCCTAGCGGGAGTCGCAACACCGGGGAGCTGTTTTTT. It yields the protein CASRSKPLPSGSRNTGELFF.

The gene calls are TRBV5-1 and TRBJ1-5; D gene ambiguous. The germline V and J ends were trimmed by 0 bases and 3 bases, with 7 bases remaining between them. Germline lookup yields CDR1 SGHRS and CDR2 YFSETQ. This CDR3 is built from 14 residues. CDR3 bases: TGCGCCAGCAGCTTGGGGCACCCCAATCAGCCCCAGCATTTT. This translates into CASSLGHPNQPQHF.

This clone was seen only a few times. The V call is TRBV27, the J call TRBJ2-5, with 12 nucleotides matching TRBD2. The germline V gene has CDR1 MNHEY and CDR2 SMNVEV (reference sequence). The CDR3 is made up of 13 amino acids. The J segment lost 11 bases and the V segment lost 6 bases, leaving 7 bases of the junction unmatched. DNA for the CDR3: TGTGCCAGCAGGACTAGCGGGGGCTACGGGCAGTACTTC. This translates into CASRTSGGYGQYF.

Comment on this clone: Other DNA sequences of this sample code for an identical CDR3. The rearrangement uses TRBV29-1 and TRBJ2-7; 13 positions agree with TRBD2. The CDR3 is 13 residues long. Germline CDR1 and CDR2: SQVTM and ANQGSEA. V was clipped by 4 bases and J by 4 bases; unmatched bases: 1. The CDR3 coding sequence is TGCAGCGTTGGGGGACTAGCGGGATACGAGCAGTACTTC. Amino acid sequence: CSVGGLAGYEQYF.

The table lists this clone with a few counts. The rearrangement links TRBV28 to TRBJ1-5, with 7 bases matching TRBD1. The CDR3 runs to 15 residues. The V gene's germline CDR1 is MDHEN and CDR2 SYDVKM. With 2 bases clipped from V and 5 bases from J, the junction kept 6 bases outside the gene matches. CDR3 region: CASSLGRGGYQPQHF. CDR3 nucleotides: TGTGCCAGCAGTTTAGGGCGAGGGGGCTATCAGCCCCAGCATTTT.

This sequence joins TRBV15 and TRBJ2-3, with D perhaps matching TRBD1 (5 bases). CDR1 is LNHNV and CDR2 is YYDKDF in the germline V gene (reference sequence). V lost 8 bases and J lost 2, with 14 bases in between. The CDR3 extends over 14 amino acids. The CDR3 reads CATRRGGNTDTQYF. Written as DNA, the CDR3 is TGTGCCACCCGTAGGGGTGGAAACACAGATACGCAGTATTTT.

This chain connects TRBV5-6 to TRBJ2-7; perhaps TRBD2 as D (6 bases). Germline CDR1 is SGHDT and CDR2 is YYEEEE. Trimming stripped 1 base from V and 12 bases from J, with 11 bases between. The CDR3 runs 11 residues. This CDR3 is CASSLWGELYF. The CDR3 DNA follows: TGTGCCAGCAGCTTGTGGGGGGAATTGTACTTC.